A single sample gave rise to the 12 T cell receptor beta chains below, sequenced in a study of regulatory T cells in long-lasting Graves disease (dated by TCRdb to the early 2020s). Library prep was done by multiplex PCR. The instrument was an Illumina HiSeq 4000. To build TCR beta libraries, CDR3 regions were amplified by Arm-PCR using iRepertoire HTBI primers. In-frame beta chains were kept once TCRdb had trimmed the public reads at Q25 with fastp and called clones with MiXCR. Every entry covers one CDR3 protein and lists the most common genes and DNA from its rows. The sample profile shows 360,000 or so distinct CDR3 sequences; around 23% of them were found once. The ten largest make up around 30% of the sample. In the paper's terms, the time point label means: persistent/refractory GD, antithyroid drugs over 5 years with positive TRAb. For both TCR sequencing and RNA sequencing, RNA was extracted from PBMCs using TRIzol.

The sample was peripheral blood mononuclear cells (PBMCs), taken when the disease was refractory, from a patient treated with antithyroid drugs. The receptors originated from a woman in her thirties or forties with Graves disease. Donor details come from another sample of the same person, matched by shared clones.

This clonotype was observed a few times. The CDR3: CASGDRLTYEQYF. The CDR3 coding sequence is TGTGCCAGCGGGGACAGGCTGACCTACGAGCAGTACTTC. The J gene is TRBJ2-7, the V gene TRBV12-3 or TRBV12-4; 8 bases are shared with TRBD1. The junction had 5 bases not matched to a gene; V was cut back by 8 bases and J by 2 bases. The CDR3 is 13 amino acids.

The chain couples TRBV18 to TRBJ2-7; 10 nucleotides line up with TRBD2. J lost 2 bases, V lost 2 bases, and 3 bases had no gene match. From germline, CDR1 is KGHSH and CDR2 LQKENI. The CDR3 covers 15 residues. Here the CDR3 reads CASSPALAGTYEQYF. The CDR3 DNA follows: TGTGCCAGCTCACCAGCACTAGCGGGAACCTACGAGCAGTACTTC.

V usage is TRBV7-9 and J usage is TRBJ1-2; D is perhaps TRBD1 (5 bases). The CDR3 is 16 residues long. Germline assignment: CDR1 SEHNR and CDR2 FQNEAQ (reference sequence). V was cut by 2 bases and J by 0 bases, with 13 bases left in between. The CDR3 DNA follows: TGTGCCAGCAGCTTACGAACCAGGGAAGCTAACTATGGCTACACCTTC. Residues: CASSLRTREANYGYTF.

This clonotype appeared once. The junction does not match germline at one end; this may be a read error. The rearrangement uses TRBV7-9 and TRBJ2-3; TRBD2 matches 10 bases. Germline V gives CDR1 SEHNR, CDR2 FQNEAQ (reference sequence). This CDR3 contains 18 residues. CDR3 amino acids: CASSLADLAGVGRDTQYF. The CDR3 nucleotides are TGCGCCAGCAGCTTGGCCGATCTAGCGGGAGTGGGGAGAGATACGCAGTATTTT.

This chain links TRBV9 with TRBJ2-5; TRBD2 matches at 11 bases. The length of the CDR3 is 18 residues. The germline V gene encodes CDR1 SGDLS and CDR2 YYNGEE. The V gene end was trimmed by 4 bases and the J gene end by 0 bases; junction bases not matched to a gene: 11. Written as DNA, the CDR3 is TGTGCCAGCAGCCAACGTTCCTCTAGCGGGAGGTACCAAGAGACCCAGTACTTC. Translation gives CASSQRSSSGRYQETQYF.

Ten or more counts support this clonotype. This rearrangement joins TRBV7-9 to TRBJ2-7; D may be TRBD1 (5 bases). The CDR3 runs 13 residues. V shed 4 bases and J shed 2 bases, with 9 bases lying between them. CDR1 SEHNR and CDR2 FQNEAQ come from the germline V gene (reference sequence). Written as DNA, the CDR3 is TGTGCCAGCAGCTCGACAGAAACCTACGAGCAGTACTTC. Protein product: CASSSTETYEQYF.

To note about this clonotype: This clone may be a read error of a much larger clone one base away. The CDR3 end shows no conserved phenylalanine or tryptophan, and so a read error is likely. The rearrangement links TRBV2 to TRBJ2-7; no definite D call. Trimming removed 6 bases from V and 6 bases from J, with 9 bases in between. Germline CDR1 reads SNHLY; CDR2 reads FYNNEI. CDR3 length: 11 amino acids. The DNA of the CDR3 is TGTGCCAGCAGGGTAACGGCCGAGCAGTACCTC. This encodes CASRVTAEQYL.

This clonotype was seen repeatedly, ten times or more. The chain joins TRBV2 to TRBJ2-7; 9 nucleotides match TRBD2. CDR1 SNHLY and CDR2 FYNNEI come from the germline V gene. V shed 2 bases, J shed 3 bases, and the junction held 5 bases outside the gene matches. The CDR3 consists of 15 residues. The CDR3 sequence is CASSEIAGDFYEQYF. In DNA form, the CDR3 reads TGTGCCAGCAGTGAAATAGCGGGAGACTTCTACGAGCAGTACTTC.

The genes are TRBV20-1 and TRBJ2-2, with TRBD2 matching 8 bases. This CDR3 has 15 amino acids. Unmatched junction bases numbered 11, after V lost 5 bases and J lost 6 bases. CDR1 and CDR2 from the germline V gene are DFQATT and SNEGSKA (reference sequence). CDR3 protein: CSAPIPGLGAGELFF. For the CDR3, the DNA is TGCAGTGCTCCTATTCCGGGACTAGGGGCCGGGGAGCTGTTTTTT.

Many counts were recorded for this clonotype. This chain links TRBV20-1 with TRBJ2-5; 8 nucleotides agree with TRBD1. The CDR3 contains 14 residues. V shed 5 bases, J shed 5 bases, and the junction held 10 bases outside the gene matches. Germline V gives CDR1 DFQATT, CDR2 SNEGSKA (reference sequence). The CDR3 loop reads CSARRTGLRETQYF. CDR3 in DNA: TGCAGTGCTCGCCGGACAGGGCTTAGGGAGACCCAGTACTTC.

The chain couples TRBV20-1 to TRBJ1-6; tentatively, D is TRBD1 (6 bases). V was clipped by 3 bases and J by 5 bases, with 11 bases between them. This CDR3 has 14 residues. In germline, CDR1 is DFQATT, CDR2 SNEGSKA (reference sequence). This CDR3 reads CSASQGTNNSPLHF. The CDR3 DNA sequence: TGCAGTGCTAGTCAAGGGACAAATAATTCACCCCTCCACTTT.

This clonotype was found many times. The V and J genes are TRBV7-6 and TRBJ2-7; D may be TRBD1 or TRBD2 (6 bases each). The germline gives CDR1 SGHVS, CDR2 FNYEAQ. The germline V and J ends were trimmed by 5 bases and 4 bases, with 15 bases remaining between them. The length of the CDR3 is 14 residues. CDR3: CASSPGRGGYEQYF. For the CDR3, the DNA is TGTGCCAGCAGCCCAGGTAGAGGGGGGTACGAGCAGTACTTC.